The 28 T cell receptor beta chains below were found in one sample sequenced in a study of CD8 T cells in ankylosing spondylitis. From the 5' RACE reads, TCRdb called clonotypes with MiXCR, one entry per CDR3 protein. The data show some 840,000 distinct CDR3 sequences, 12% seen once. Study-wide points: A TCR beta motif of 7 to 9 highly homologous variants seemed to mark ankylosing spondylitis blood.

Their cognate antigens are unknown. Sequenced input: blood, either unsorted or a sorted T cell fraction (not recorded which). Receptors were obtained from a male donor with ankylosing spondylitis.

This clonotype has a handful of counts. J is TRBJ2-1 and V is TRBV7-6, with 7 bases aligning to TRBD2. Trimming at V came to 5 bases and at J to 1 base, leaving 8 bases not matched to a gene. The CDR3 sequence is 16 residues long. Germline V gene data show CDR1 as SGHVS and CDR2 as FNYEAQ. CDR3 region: CASSPQRDVSYNEQFF. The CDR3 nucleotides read TGTGCCAGCAGCCCACAGCGGGACGTGTCCTACAATGAGCAGTTCTTC.

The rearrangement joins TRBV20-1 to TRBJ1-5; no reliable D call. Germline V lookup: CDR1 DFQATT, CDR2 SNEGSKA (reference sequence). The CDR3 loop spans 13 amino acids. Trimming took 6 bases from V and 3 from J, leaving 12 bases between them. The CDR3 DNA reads TGCAGTGCCACTAAAGCCCTCAATCAGCCCCAGCATTTT. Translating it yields CSATKALNQPQHF.

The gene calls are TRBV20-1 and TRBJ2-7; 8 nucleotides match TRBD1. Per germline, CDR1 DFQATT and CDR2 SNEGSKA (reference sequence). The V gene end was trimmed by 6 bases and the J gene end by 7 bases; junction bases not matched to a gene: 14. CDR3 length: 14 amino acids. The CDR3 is CSAHKDRDFWEQYF. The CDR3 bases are TGCAGTGCCCACAAGGACAGGGACTTTTGGGAGCAGTACTTC.

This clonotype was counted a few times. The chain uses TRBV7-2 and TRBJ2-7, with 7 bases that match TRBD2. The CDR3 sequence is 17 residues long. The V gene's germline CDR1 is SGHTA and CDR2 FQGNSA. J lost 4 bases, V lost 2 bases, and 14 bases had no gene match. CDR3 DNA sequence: TGTGCCAGCAGCTTAAAGGTTGGCGGGGGAGAAATTTACGAGCAGTACTTC. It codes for CASSLKVGGGEIYEQYF.

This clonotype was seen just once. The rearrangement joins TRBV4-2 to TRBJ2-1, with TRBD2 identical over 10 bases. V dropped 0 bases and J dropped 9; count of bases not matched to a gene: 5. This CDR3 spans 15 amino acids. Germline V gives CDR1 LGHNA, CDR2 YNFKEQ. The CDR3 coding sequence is TGTGCCAGCAGCCAAGAAGGGACTAGCGAGAGTGAGCAGTTCTTC. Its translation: CASSQEGTSESEQFF.

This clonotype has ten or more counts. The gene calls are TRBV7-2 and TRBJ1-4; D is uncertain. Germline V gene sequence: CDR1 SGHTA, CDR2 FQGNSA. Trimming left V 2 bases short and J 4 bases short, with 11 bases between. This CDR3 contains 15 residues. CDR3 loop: CASSLRQTFNEKLFF. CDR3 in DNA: TGTGCCAGCAGCTTAAGGCAGACTTTTAATGAAAAACTGTTTTTT.

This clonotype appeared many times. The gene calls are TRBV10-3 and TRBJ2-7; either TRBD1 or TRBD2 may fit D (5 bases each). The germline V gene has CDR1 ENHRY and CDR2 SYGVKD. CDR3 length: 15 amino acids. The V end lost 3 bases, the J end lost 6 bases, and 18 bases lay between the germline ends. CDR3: CAISDLGTQGLEQYF. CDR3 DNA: TGTGCCATCAGTGACCTCGGGACCCAAGGTCTCGAGCAGTACTTC.

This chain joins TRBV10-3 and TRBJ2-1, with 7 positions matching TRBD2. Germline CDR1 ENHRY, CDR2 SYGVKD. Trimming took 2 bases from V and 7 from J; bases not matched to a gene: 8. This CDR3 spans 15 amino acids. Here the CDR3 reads CAISERREYGNEQFF. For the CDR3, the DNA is TGTGCCATCAGTGAGAGGCGGGAGTATGGGAATGAGCAGTTCTTC.

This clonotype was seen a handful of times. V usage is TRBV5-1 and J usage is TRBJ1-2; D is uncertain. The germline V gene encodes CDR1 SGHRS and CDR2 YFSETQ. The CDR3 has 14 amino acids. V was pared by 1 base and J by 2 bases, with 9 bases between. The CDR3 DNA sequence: TGCGCCAGCAGCTTGTCACAGATAAACTATGGCTACACCTTC. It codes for CASSLSQINYGYTF.

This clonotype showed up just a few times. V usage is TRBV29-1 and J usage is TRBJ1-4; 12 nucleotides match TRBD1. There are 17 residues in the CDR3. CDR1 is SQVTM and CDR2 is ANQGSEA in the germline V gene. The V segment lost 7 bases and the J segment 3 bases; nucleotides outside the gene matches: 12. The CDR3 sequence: CSASGTGGEWANEKLFF. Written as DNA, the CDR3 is TGCAGCGCATCCGGGACAGGGGGCGAATGGGCTAATGAAAAACTGTTTTTT.

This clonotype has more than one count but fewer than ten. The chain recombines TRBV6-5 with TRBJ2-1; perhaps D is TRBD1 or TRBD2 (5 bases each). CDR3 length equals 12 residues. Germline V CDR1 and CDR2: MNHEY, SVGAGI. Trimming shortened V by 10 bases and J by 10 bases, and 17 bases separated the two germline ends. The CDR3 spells CATRPRGNEQFF. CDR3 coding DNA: TGTGCCACCCGCCCGAGGGGCAACGAGCAGTTCTTC.

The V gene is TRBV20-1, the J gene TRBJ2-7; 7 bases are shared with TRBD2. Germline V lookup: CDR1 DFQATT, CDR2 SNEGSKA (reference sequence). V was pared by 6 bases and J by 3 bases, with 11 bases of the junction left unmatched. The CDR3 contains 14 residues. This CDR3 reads CSARPLASHYEQYF. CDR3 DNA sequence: TGCAGTGCAAGACCACTAGCGAGCCACTACGAGCAGTACTTC.

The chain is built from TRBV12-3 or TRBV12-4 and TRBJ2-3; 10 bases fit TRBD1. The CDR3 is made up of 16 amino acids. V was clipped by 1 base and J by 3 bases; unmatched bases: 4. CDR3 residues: CASSLGGQGVTDTQYF. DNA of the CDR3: TGTGCCAGCAGTTTAGGTGGACAGGGGGTGACAGATACGCAGTATTTT.

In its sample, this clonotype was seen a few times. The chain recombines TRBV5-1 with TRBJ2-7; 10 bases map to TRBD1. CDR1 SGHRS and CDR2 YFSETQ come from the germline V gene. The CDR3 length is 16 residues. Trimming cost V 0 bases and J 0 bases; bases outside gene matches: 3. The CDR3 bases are TGCGCCAGCAGCTTGGGTTGGGACAGGGGCTCCTACGAGCAGTACTTC. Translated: CASSLGWDRGSYEQYF.

CDR3 loop: CSARDLAGEGSQQFF. The CDR3 DNA sequence: TGCAGTGCTAGAGATCTGGCGGGAGAAGGCTCGCAGCAGTTCTTC. The chain couples TRBV20-1 to TRBJ2-1, with 7 bases matching TRBD2. Trimming at V came to 0 bases and at J to 11 bases, leaving 13 bases not matched to a gene. The CDR3 runs to 15 residues. Germline-derived CDR1 and CDR2 are DFQATT and SNEGSKA (reference sequence).

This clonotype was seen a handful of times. The DNA for the CDR3 is TGTGCCAGCAGCCCCCTTGGCGGGGGCAGCGGGTACGAGCAGTACTTC. This translates into CASSPLGGGSGYEQYF. The chain is built from TRBV28 and TRBJ2-7; possible D gene TRBD2, 7 bases. The CDR3 consists of 16 residues. In germline, CDR1 is MDHEN, CDR2 SYDVKM. The V gene lost 6 bases and the J gene lost 4 bases, with 22 bases spanning the gap.

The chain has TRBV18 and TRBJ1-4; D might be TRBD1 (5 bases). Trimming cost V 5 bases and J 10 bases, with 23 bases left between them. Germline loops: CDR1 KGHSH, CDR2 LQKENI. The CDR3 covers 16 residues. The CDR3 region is CASSSTNSGGSGKLFF. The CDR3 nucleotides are TGTGCCAGCTCATCGACAAACTCGGGGGGAAGCGGAAAACTGTTTTTT.

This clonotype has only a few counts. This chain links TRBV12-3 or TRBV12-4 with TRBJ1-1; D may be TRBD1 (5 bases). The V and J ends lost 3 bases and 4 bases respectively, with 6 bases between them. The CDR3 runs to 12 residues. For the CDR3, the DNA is TGTGCCAGCAGTTTCAGGGCCACTGAAGCTTTCTTT. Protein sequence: CASSFRATEAFF.

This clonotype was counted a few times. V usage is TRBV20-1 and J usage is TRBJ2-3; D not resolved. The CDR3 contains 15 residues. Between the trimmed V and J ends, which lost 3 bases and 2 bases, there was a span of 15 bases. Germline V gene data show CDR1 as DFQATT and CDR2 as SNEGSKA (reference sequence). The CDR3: CSASRTTGNTDTQYF. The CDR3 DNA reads TGCAGTGCTAGTAGAACTACCGGAAACACAGATACGCAGTATTTT.

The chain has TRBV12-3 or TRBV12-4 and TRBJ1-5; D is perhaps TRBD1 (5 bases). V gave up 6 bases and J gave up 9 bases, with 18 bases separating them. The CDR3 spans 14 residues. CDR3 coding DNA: TGTGCCAGCAGCCCGGGACCGACACATCCGCCCCAGCATTTT. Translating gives CASSPGPTHPPQHF.

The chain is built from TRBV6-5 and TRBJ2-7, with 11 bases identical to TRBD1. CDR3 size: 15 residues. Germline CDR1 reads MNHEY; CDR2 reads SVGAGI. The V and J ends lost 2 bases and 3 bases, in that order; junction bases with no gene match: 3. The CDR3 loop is CASSYLGQGDYEQYF. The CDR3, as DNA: TGTGCCAGCAGTTACCTGGGACAGGGGGACTACGAGCAGTACTTC.

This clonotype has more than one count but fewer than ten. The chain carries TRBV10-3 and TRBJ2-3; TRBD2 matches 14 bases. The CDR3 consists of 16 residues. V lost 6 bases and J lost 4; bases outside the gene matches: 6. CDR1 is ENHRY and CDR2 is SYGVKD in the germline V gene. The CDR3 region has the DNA TGTGCCATCAGCCGGACTAGCGGGGGGCGGGCAGATACGCAGTATTTT. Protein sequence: CAISRTSGGRADTQYF.

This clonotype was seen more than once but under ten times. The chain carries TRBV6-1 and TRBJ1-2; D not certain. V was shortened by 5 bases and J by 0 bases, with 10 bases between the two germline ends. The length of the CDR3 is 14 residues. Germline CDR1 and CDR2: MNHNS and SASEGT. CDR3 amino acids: CASSPSIANYGYTF. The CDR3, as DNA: TGTGCCAGCAGTCCCTCTATAGCTAACTATGGCTACACCTTC.

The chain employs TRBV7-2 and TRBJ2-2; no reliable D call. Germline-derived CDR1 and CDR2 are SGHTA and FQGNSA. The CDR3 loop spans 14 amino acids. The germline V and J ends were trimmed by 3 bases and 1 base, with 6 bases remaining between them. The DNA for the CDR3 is TGTGCCAGCAGCTTCCAGCTGAACACCGGGGAGCTGTTTTTT. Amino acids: CASSFQLNTGELFF.

CDR3 nucleotide sequence: TGTGCCAGCAAGGTCGGGGGGGCCGCCTACGAGCAGTACTTC. Amino acid sequence: CASKVGGAAYEQYF. This sequence joins TRBV11-2 and TRBJ2-7, with 8 bases identical to TRBD2. The CDR3 covers 14 residues. CDR1 and CDR2 from the germline V gene are SGHAT and FQNNGV. V was pared by 7 bases and J by 2 bases, with 7 bases of the junction left unmatched.

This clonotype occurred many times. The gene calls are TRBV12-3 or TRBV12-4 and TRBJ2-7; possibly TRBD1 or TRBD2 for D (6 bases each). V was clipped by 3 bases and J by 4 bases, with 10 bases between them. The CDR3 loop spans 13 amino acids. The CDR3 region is CASSFGGRYEQYF. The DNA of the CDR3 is TGTGCCAGCAGTTTCGGGGGCAGATACGAGCAGTACTTC.

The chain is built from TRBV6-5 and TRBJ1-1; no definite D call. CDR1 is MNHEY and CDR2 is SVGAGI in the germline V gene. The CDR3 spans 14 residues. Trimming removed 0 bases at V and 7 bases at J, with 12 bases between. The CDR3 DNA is TGTGCCAGCAGTTACTCGTCCGGCGGCCTTGAAGCTTTCTTT. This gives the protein CASSYSSGGLEAFF.

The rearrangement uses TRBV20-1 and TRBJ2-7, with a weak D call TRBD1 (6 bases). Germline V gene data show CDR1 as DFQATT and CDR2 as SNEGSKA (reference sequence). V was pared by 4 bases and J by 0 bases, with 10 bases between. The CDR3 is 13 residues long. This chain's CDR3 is CSATTGSSYEQYF. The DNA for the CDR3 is TGCAGTGCTACCACAGGGAGCTCCTACGAGCAGTACTTC.